Listed below are T cell receptor beta chains from one sample, sequenced in a study of blood T cell repertoires in COVID-19. TCRdb's copy holds only in-frame clones and misses some; the assay was immunoSEQ multiplex PCR. The sample carries about 280,000 clones, 75% to 85% recorded once. Input material: peripheral blood. These receptors came from a middle-aged man with active or convalescent COVID-19. Both conserved end residues are part of each CDR3. Each record gives: V gene, J gene, D gene, clone size, CDR3 DNA, CDR3 protein. D genes are given only for firm matches. Clone size is not always given. Where it is, it says once, few, many or a class for expanded clones.

TRBV19	TRBJ1-5	.	.	TGTGCCAGTAGTCCCGTAGTCAATCAGCCCCAGCATTTT	CASSPVVNQPQHF
TRBV27	TRBJ1-1	.	.	TGTGCCAGCAGTCCTAGTACAGGGTATTCAAGTGAAGCTTTCTTT	CASSPSTGYSSEAFF
TRBV7-2	TRBJ1-3	.	few	TGTGCCAGCAGCTTAGGAAGCTCTTCTGGAAACACCATATATTTT	CASSLGSSSGNTIYF
TRBV3-1/TRBV3-2	TRBJ2-1	TRBD2	.	TGTGCCAGCAGCTTAGGAACTAGCGGGAGTTCAAATGAGCAGTTCTTC	CASSLGTSGSSNEQFF
TRBV9	TRBJ1-1	TRBD1	.	TGTGCCAGCAGCGTAAATCCTGGACAGGGGAACACTGAAGCTTTCTTT	CASSVNPGQGNTEAFF
TRBV7-9	TRBJ1-4	.	.	TGTGCCAGCAGCTTACTACAATGGGGGCCCGTTGCAACTAATGAAAAACTGTTTTTT	CASSLLQWGPVATNEKLFF
TRBV18	TRBJ2-1	TRBD1	.	TGTGCCAGTAGTGTTAACCAGGGTCAGGGGGCTGATGAGCAGTTCTTC	CASSVNQGQGADEQFF
TRBV18	TRBJ2-3	TRBD2	.	TGTGCCAGCTCGAAACTAGCGGAGTTCAGCACAGATACGCAGTATTTT	CASSKLAEFSTDTQYF
TRBV3-1/TRBV3-2	TRBJ1-2	.	.	TGTGCCAGCAGCCAAATAAGGGGGGGATTGAGCGGCTACACCTTC	CASSQIRGGLSGYTF
TRBV3-1/TRBV3-2	TRBJ1-1	TRBD1	.	TGTGCCAGCACCGGAGGAGGGGGCCCGCTCTTT	CASTGGGGPLF
TRBV6-1	TRBJ2-3	TRBD1	.	TGTGCCAGCAGTGGAGTTTTGGCAGGGGGCAGAGATACGCAGTATTTT	CASSGVLAGGRDTQYF
TRBV21-1	TRBJ2-1	.	.	TGTGCCAGCAGCAAATCCCCGACTAGCGGGAGGACCCACAATGAGCAGTTCTTC	CASSKSPTSGRTHNEQFF
TRBV6-5	TRBJ2-7	.	.	TGTGCCAGCAGGGGGCTCGGTAACGAGCAGTACTTC	CASRGLGNEQYF
TRBV7-9	TRBJ2-2	TRBD1	.	TGTGCCAGCAGCTTCTCAGACAGGGGCGCCGGGGAGCTGTTTTTT	CASSFSDRGAGELFF
TRBV19	TRBJ2-3	TRBD1	.	TGTGCCAGTAGAATGAGCCCAAGACAGGGCTATACGCAGTATTTT	CASRMSPRQGYTQYF
TRBV5-6	TRBJ1-2	.	once	TGTGCCAGCAGCTTGAGAACTGGAGGATCCCACTATGGCTACACCTTC	CASSLRTGGSHYGYTF
TRBV4-3	TRBJ1-2	TRBD1	.	TGCGCCAGCAGCCAATCCCCCAGGGACAGGGATTATGGCTACACCTTC	CASSQSPRDRDYGYTF
TRBV6-2/TRBV6-3	TRBJ1-5	TRBD1	.	TGTGCCAGCAGTTACTCGTTCAGGGGGAATCAGCCCCAGCATTTT	CASSYSFRGNQPQHF
TRBV5-4	TRBJ2-1	.	.	TGTGCCAGCAGCTACCCCGGGACTGGGTATGAGCAGTTCTTC	CASSYPGTGYEQFF
TRBV23-1	TRBJ1-5	.	.	TGCGCCACTTCGGAGGGGCCCCAGCATTTT	CATSEGPQHF
TRBV3-1/TRBV3-2	TRBJ2-1	TRBD2	.	TGTGCCAGCAGCCAAGGGACTAGCGGGAGTTTTAATGAGCAGTTCTTC	CASSQGTSGSFNEQFF
TRBV29-1	TRBJ2-2	.	.	TGCAGCGTCTTCTCGGGGAGGACCGGGGAGCTGTTTTTT	CSVFSGRTGELFF
TRBV11-2	TRBJ2-3	.	once	TGTGCCAGCAGCTTAGACCACACAGGTCCAGATACGCAGTATTTT	CASSLDHTGPDTQYF
TRBV4-1	TRBJ1-1	.	.	TGCGCCAGCAGAGCAGGGATGAACACTGAAGCTTTCTTT	CASRAGMNTEAFF
TRBV18	TRBJ2-5	TRBD2	once	TGTGCCAGCTCGCGGGAGAGACAAGAGACCCAGTACTTC	CASSRERQETQYF
TRBV5-1	TRBJ2-3	TRBD2	many	TGCGCCAGTGGACTAGCGGAGCTCACAGATACGCAGTATTTT	CASGLAELTDTQYF
TRBV5-1	TRBJ2-7	TRBD2	.	TGCGCCAGCAGCTTGGTACCTCTAGCGGGAGGTTCCTACGAGCAGTACTTC	CASSLVPLAGGSYEQYF
TRBV5-1	TRBJ1-2	TRBD1	.	TGCGCCAGCAGCTTGCAGGGGGCGAACTATGGCTACACCTTC	CASSLQGANYGYTF